Listed below are T cell receptor beta chains from one sample, sequenced in a study of T cell repertoires in cytomegalovirus infection. TCRdb redid the calling of the reads with MiXCR, one entry per CDR3 protein. Among under 800,000 distinct CDR3 sequences listed, more than 20% were seen once. Sequenced sample: CD8+ T cells from PBMCs. These receptors all stem from a human donor in good health (CMV status not recorded). Some clones in this sample may be carry-over from other donors' samples. Each CDR3 is given with its conserved first and last residue.

V: TRBV19; CDR3: CASGWYSNQPQHF
V: TRBV7-2; CDR3: CASSQGRNLYGYTF
V: TRBV24-1; CDR3: CATSDLAGGDNEQFF
V: TRBV12-3/TRBV12-4; CDR3: CASSPHDRVRYLSGYTF
V: TRBV2; CDR3: CASRRVVQYF
V: TRBV7-2; CDR3: CASSLNRRTGTNEKLFF
V: TRBV27; CDR3: CASSLTPGIGGELFF
V: TRBV2; CDR3: CASSDRDKIYEQYF
V: TRBV7-9; CDR3: CASSLLTTQETQYF
V: TRBV7-2; CDR3: CASSSAVRDTQYF
V: TRBV28; CDR3: CASSPERQGFYGYTF
V: TRBV5-6; CDR3: CASSFKGLAPGAF
V: TRBV27; CDR3: CASSLSAMNTEAFF
V: TRBV12-3/TRBV12-4; CDR3: CASSSDREGSQPQHF
V: TRBV27; CDR3: CASSRFRGSEDTEAFF